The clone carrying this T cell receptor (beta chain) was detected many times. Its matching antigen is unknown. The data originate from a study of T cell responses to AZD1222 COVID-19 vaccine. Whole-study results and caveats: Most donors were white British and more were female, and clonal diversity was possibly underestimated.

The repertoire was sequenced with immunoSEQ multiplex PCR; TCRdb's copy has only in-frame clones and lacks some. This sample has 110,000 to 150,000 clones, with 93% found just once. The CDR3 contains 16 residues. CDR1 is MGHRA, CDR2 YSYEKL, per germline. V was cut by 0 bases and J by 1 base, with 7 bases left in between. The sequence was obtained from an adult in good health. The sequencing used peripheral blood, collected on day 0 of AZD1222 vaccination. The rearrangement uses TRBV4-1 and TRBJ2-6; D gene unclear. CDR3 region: CASSQDDRSGANVLTF. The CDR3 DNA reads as TGCGCCAGCAGCCAAGATGATCGATCTGGGGCCAACGTCCTGACTTTC.